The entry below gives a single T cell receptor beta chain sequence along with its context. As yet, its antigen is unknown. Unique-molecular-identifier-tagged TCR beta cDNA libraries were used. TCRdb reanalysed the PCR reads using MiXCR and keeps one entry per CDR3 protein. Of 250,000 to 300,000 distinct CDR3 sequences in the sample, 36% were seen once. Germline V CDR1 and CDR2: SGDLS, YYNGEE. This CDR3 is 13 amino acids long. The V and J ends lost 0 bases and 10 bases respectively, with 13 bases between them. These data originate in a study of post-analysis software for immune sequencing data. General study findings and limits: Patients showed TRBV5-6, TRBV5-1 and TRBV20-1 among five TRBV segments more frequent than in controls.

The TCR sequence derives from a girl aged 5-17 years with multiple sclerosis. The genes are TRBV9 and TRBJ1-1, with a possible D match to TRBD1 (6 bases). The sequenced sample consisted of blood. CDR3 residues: CASSVGSLRGAFF. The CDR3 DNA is TGTGCCAGCAGCGTAGGATCCCTCAGGGGAGCTTTCTTT.